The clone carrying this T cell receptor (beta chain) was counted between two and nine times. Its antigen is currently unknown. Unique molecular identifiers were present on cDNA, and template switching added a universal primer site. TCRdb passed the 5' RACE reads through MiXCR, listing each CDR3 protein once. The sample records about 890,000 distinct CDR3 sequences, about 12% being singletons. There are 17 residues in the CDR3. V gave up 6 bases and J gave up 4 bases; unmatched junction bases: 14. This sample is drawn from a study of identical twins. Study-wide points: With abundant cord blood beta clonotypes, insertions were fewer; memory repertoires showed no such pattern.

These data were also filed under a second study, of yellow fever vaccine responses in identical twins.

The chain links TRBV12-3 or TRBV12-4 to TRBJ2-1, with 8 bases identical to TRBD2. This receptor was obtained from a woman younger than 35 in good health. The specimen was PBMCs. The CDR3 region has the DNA TGTGCCAGCAGGCGCCCCTTAACGGGAGGGTCTTACAATGAGCAGTTCTTC. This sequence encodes CASRRPLTGGSYNEQFF.